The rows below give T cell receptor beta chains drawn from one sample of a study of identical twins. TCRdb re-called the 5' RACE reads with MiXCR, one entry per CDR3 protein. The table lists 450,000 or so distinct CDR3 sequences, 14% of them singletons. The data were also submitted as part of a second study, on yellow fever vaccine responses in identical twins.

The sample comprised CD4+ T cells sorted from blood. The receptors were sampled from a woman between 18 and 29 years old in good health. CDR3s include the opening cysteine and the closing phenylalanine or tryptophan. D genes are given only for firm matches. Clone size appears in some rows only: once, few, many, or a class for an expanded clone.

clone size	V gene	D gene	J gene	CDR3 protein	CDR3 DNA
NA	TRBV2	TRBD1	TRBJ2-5	CASSEGWDRQETQYF	TGTGCCAGCAGTGAAGGTTGGGACAGGCAAGAGACCCAGTACTTC
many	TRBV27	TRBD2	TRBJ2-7	CASSYSGSPFQQYF	TGTGCCAGCAGTTATAGCGGGTCACCTTTCCAGCAGTACTTC
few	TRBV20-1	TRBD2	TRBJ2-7	CSAERLAGGREQYF	TGCAGTGCCGAACGACTAGCGGGAGGCCGGGAGCAGTACTTC
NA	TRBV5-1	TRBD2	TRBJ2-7	CASSSSGKLAGAATSYEQYF	TGCGCCAGCAGCTCCAGCGGGAAGCTAGCGGGGGCCGCAACCAGCTACGAGCAGTACTTC
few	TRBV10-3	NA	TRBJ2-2	CAISEGNTGELFF	TGTGCCATCAGTGAGGGGAACACCGGGGAGCTGTTTTTT
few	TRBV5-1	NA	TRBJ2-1	CASSLVVAESNEQFF	TGCGCCAGCAGCTTGGTGGTTGCGGAGTCCAATGAGCAGTTCTTC
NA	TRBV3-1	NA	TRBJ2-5	CASSDDLALRETQYF	TGTGCCAGCAGCGACGACTTAGCGCTCCGGGAGACCCAGTACTTC
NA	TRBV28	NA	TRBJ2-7	CASVPGQRYEQYF	TGTGCCTCTGTCCCGGGACAACGTTACGAGCAGTACTTC
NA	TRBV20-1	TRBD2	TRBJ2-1	CCARDLLAALRGNEQFF	TGCTGTGCTAGAGATTTACTAGCGGCCCTTCGGGGCAATGAGCAGTTCTTC
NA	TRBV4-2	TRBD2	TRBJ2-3	CASGPGRLYTQYF	TGTGCCAGCGGCCCCGGGAGGCTCTATACGCAGTATTTT
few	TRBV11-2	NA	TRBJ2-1	CASSSAGPYNEQFF	TGTGCCAGCAGCTCGGCAGGGCCGTACAATGAGCAGTTCTTC
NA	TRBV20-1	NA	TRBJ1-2	CSASSGLSGYTF	TGCAGTGCTAGTTCCGGGTTAAGTGGCTACACCTTC
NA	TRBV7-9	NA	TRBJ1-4	CASSLGDELFF	TGTGCCAGCAGCTTAGGGGATGAACTGTTTTTT
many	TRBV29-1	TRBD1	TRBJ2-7	CSVAPGTGPSFEQYF	TGCAGCGTTGCCCCCGGGACAGGGCCTTCTTTCGAGCAGTACTTC
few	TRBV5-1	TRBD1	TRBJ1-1	CASSLIGQDTEAFF	TGCGCCAGCAGCTTGATAGGACAGGACACTGAAGCTTTCTTT
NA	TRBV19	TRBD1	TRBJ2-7	CASSPGRSPRGHEQYF	TGTGCCAGTAGTCCTGGACGAAGTCCTAGGGGGCACGAGCAGTACTTC